These 12 T cell receptor beta chains were sequenced from one sample in a study of beta chain features in type 1 diabetes. The entirety of the isolated RNA underwent reverse transcription, so expressed TCRB transcripts were sequenced. Clones were read by immunoSEQ multiplex PCR, and TCRdb kept only the in-frame ones, dropping some. The sample comprises hundreds of thousands of clones, roughly 16% of which are singletons, and about 0.086% rests with the top ten. Sequencing input: naive CD4+ T cells from blood. The receptors stem from a man younger than 35 in good health.

This sequence joins TRBV27 and TRBJ2-1; D perhaps matches TRBD1 (5 bases). Trimming shortened V by 3 bases and J by 9 bases, and 9 bases separated the two germline ends. The CDR3 has 12 amino acids. Germline lookup yields CDR1 MNHEY and CDR2 SMNVEV (reference sequence). The CDR3, as DNA: TGTGCCAGCAGTTTGGGGCGACGTGAGCAGTTCTTC. This translates into CASSLGRREQFF.

This clone showed up just a few times. The chain joins TRBV6-5 to TRBJ2-7, with D unclear. V lost 2 bases, J lost 3 bases, and 11 bases lay in between. The CDR3 consists of 14 residues. The germline V gene has CDR1 MNHEY and CDR2 SVGAGI. CDR3 residues: CASSYLRANYEQYF. CDR3 sequence (DNA): TGTGCCAGCAGTTACCTCAGAGCGAACTACGAGCAGTACTTC.

This clone was seen only a few times. V is TRBV7-9 and J is TRBJ2-2, with a weak D call TRBD1 (6 bases). V was trimmed by 1 base and J by 1 base, leaving 10 bases between them. CDR3 length: 16 residues. Germline V gene lookup returns CDR1 SEHNR and CDR2 FQNEAQ (reference sequence). The CDR3 bases are TGTGCCAGCAGCTTAGTTCAGGGGAAGAACACCGGGGAGCTGTTTTTT. It codes for CASSLVQGKNTGELFF.

The chain carries TRBV28 and TRBJ2-7; 7 nucleotides line up with TRBD2. Germline values: CDR1 MDHEN, CDR2 SYDVKM. This CDR3 comprises 15 residues. V was pared by 4 bases and J by 4 bases, with 10 bases of the junction left unmatched. CDR3 DNA sequence: TGTGCCAGCAGTTCTTCTCCGGGAGGCTCATACGAGCAGTACTTC. Residues: CASSSSPGGSYEQYF.

This clone was seen a few times. The CDR3 DNA reads TGTGCCAGCAGTGCTGACAGGGGGGGTCAGCCCCAGCATTTT. Its translation is CASSADRGGQPQHF. This chain uses TRBV2 with TRBJ1-5, with 9 positions matching TRBD1. There are 14 residues in the CDR3. The germline V gene encodes CDR1 SNHLY and CDR2 FYNNEI. V shed 4 bases, J shed 6 bases, and the junction held 4 bases outside the gene matches.

The chain carries TRBV5-1 and TRBJ2-1; TRBD2 aligns across 13 bases. The CDR3 runs to 20 residues. Germline CDR1 and CDR2: SGHRS and YFSETQ. V trimming: 2 bases; J trimming: 2 bases; junction bases outside the gene matches: 13. For the CDR3, the DNA is TGCGCCAGCAGCTTTCTGACTAGCGGGGGGAAAACGTTCCCCTACAATGAGCAGTTCTTC. Its translation is CASSFLTSGGKTFPYNEQFF.

The chain recombines TRBV7-2 with TRBJ2-3; perhaps TRBD1 as D (6 bases). V was shortened by 2 bases and J by 2 bases, with 14 bases between the two germline ends. CDR3 length: 16 amino acids. Germline V lookup: CDR1 SGHTA, CDR2 FQGNSA. The CDR3 nucleotides read TGTGCCAGCAGCTTAAGGGGACAAACCTTCACAGATACGCAGTATTTT. It is translated as CASSLRGQTFTDTQYF. The full variable domain, completed using reference TRBV7-2 and TRBJ2-3, is GAGVSQSPSNKVTEKGKDVELRCDPISGHTALYWYRQSLGQGLEFLIYFQGNSAPDKSGLPSDRFSAERTGGSVSTLTIQRTQQEDSAVYLCASSLRGQTFTDTQYFGPGTRLTVL.

V is TRBV29-1 and J is TRBJ2-1; 9 nucleotides match TRBD1. V shed 8 bases, J shed 10 bases, and the junction held 12 bases outside the gene matches. Germline V CDR1 and CDR2: SQVTM, ANQGSEA. This CDR3 is built from 13 residues. The CDR3 spells CSLFGTGSLEQFF. The CDR3 DNA reads TGCAGCTTATTCGGGACAGGGTCCCTGGAGCAGTTCTTC.

This clone was observed a few times. The chain combines TRBV9 with TRBJ1-2; no reliable D call. CDR1 is SGDLS, CDR2 YYNGEE, per germline. Trimming stripped 0 bases from V and 2 bases from J, with 11 bases between. The CDR3 spans 15 residues. The CDR3 sequence: CASSVEAAGNYGYTF. CDR3 bases: TGTGCCAGCAGCGTAGAGGCAGCCGGAAACTATGGCTACACCTTC.

The chain combines TRBV19 with TRBJ2-5; D may correspond to TRBD1 or TRBD2 (5 bases each). The CDR3 runs to 14 residues. Germline lookup yields CDR1 LNHDA and CDR2 SQIVND (reference sequence). Trimming stripped 3 bases from V and 2 bases from J, with 10 bases between. This CDR3 is CASSILGRQETQYF. The CDR3 nucleotides are TGTGCCAGTAGTATCCTGGGACGTCAAGAGACCCAGTACTTC.

This clone was counted a few times. V and J are TRBV7-2 and TRBJ2-7; TRBD1 matches 8 bases. The V gene end was trimmed by 2 bases and the J gene end by 7 bases; junction bases not matched to a gene: 7. Germline CDR1 SGHTA, CDR2 FQGNSA. CDR3 length: 14 amino acids. This CDR3 reads CASSLRRTGFEQYF. The CDR3 DNA reads as TGTGCCAGCAGCTTACGACGGACAGGGTTTGAGCAGTACTTC. Full variable domain (outside the CDR3, taken from reference TRBV7-2 and TRBJ2-7): GAGVSQSPSNKVTEKGKDVELRCDPISGHTALYWYRQSLGQGLEFLIYFQGNSAPDKSGLPSDRFSAERTGGSVSTLTIQRTQQEDSAVYLCASSLRRTGFEQYFGPGTRLTVT.

V is TRBV29-1 and J is TRBJ2-1, with D possibly TRBD2 on 6 matching bases. V gave up 0 bases and J gave up 9 bases, with 15 bases separating them. This CDR3 contains 14 residues. CDR1 SQVTM and CDR2 ANQGSEA come from the germline V gene. As DNA, the CDR3 is TGCAGCGTTGAAGAGGCGGGATTGGAGGGTGAGCAGTTCTTC. Amino acid sequence: CSVEEAGLEGEQFF.